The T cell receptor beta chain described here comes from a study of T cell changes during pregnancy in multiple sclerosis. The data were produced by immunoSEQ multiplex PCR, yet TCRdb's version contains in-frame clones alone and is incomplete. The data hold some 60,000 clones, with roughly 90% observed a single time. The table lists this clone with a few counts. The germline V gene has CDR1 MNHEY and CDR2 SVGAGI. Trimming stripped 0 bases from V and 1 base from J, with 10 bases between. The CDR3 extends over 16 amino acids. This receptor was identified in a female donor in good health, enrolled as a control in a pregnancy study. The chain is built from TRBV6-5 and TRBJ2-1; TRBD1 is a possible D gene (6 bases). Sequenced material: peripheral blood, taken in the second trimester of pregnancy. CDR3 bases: TGTGCCAGCAGTTACTCGAAAGGGGGTTCCTACAATGAGCAGTTCTTC. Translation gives CASSYSKGGSYNEQFF.